One sample yielded the 9 T cell receptor beta chains listed below, sequenced in a study of T cell changes during pregnancy in multiple sclerosis. Assay used: immunoSEQ multiplex PCR; TCRdb lists only in-frame clones, some missing. Among approximately 100,000 clones listed, 90% to 95% were seen once. The sample in question was peripheral blood, obtained in the second trimester of pregnancy. The receptors originated from a female donor with multiple sclerosis, enrolled in a pregnancy study.

This clone was seen only a few times. This chain links TRBV6-5 with TRBJ1-5, with 8 nucleotides matching TRBD1. This CDR3 is 15 amino acids long. V gave up 6 bases and J gave up 1 base; unmatched junction bases: 5. CDR1 MNHEY and CDR2 SVGAGI come from the germline V gene. The CDR3 sequence is CASSLTGASNQPQHF. CDR3 DNA: TGTGCCAGCAGCTTGACAGGGGCAAGCAATCAGCCCCAGCATTTT.

The rearrangement links TRBV5-5 to TRBJ1-5; D gene unclear. The germline V gene encodes CDR1 SGHKS and CDR2 YYEKEE (reference sequence). This CDR3 has 17 amino acids. The V end lost 5 bases, the J end lost 3 bases, and 21 bases lay between the germline ends. The CDR3 DNA follows: TGTGCCAGCAGTCCCCGGGCCCGGGATGGTGACAATCAGCCCCAGCATTTT. Translating it yields CASSPRARDGDNQPQHF.

The CDR3 is CASSEVQGSSGNTIYF. The CDR3 DNA reads as TGTGCCAGCAGCGAGGTTCAGGGCTCCTCTGGAAACACCATATATTTT. The gene calls are TRBV7-9 and TRBJ1-3; a possible D gene is TRBD1 (5 bases). Trimming removed 5 bases at V and 0 bases at J, with 14 bases between. There are 16 residues in the CDR3. The germline V gene has CDR1 SEHNR and CDR2 FQNEAQ (reference sequence).

The V gene is TRBV19, the J gene TRBJ1-1; D unresolved. This CDR3 contains 14 residues. Trimming shortened V by 1 base and J by 1 base, and 7 bases separated the two germline ends. CDR1 is LNHDA and CDR2 is SQIVND in the germline V gene (reference sequence). CDR3 nucleotides: TGTGCCAGTAGTATAGGGCAGTCGAACACTGAAGCTTTCTTT. It yields the protein CASSIGQSNTEAFF. Supplemented by reference TRBV19 and TRBJ1-1, the full variable domain reads DGGITQSPKYLFRKEGQNVTLSCEQNLNHDAMYWYRQDPGQGLRLIYYSQIVNDFQKGDIAEGYSVSREKKESFPLTVTSAQKNPTAFYLCASSIGQSNTEAFFGQGTRLTVV.

The rearrangement joins TRBV5-1 to TRBJ2-7; TRBD1 matches 9 bases. The germline V gene encodes CDR1 SGHRS and CDR2 YFSETQ. This CDR3 spans 15 amino acids. Trimming removed 0 bases from V and 2 bases from J; junction bases left unmatched: 3. Here the CDR3 reads CASSLGGQGTYEQYF. For the CDR3, the DNA is TGCGCCAGCAGCTTGGGAGGACAGGGGACCTACGAGCAGTACTTC. Full variable domain (remainder filled in from reference TRBV5-1 and TRBJ2-7): KAGVTQTPRYLIKTRGQQVTLSCSPISGHRSVSWYQQTPGQGLQFLFEYFSETQRNKGNFPGRFSGRQFSNSRSEMNVSTLELGDSALYLCASSLGGQGTYEQYFGPGTRLTVT.

This chain links TRBV6-5 with TRBJ1-2, with D unresolved. The CDR3 is 12 residues long. Trimming cost V 9 bases and J 3 bases, with 11 bases left between them. CDR1 MNHEY and CDR2 SVGAGI come from the germline V gene. Here the CDR3 reads CASKDFHYGYTF. The DNA for the CDR3 is TGTGCCAGTAAAGACTTCCACTATGGCTACACCTTC.

The rearrangement joins TRBV6-5 to TRBJ1-6, with a possible D match to TRBD1 (5 bases). The CDR3 runs 15 residues. V lost 2 bases, J lost 9 bases, and 14 bases lay in between. The V gene's germline CDR1 is MNHEY and CDR2 SVGAGI. CDR3 region: CASSYGRDLASPLHF. The CDR3 bases are TGTGCCAGCAGTTACGGGCGGGACTTAGCTTCACCCCTCCACTTT.

V is TRBV4-2 and J is TRBJ2-1, with TRBD1 matching 7 bases. The trim removed 2 bases at V and 0 bases at J, leaving 25 bases unmatched. There are 23 residues in the CDR3. Germline V gene sequence: CDR1 LGHNA, CDR2 YNFKEQ. Here the CDR3 reads CASSQPQGSTGAPSHSSYNEQFF. CDR3 sequence (DNA): TGTGCCAGCAGCCAACCCCAAGGGTCCACAGGGGCCCCCTCCCACAGCTCCTACAATGAGCAGTTCTTC.

This chain links TRBV5-8 with TRBJ2-1; the match to TRBD2 covers 10 bases. The V and J ends lost 2 bases and 5 bases, in that order; junction bases with no gene match: 1. CDR3 length: 14 residues. CDR1 and CDR2 from the germline V gene are SGHTS and YDEGEE. The CDR3, as DNA: TGTGCCAGCAGCTTCACTAGCGGGAACAATGAGCAGTTCTTC. Its translation: CASSFTSGNNEQFF.